This entry describes one T cell receptor (beta chain). This entry belongs to a study of blood T cells in healthy people across ages. Study-wide context: When template switching was applied, about one barcoded beta molecule was captured per two T cells.

Germline V lookup: CDR1 KGHSY, CDR2 FQNENV. There are 13 residues in the CDR3. The V and J ends lost 6 bases and 8 bases respectively, with 16 bases between them. Investigators took 8.5 to 10 milliliters of peripheral blood from every donor. Per-sample PBMC isolation yielded at least 7 million cells. The authors ran a second PCR of roughly 6 to 11 cycles using a sample-barcoded 5' primer and a J-beta primer mix. TCRdb reanalysed the 5' RACE reads using MiXCR and keeps one entry per CDR3 protein. This sample has about 1,600,000 distinct CDR3 sequences, with about 43% found just once. Sequenced material: blood. The gene calls are TRBV16 and TRBJ1-1; D gene unclear. The receptor's source is a woman between 18 and 29 years old in good health. CDR3 protein: CASSENTLGEAFF. The DNA of the CDR3 is TGTGCCAGCAGTGAAAATACCCTAGGGGAAGCTTTCTTT.